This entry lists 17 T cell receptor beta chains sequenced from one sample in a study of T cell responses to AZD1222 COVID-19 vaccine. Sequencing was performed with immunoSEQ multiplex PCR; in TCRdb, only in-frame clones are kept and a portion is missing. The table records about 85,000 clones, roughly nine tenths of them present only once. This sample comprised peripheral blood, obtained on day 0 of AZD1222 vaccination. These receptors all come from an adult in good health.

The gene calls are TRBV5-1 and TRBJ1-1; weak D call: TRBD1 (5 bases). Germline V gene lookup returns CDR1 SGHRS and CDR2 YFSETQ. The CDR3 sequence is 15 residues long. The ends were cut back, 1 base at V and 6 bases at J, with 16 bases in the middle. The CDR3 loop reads CASSLWGMGDSEAFF. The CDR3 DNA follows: TGCGCCAGCAGCTTGTGGGGTATGGGGGATTCTGAAGCTTTCTTT.

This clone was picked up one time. CDR3 sequence reads: CASSRGIGAGNTIYF. CDR3 sequence (DNA): TGTGCCAGCAGCCGAGGCATTGGGGCTGGAAACACCATATATTTT. The chain recombines TRBV2 with TRBJ1-3; D unclear. V was pared by 6 bases and J by 2 bases, with 14 bases between. The germline gives CDR1 SNHLY, CDR2 FYNNEI. The CDR3 extends over 15 amino acids.

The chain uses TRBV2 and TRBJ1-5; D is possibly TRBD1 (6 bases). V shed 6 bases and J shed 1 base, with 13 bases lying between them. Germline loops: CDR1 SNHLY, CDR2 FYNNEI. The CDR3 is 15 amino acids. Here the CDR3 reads CASRGTTGSNQPQHF. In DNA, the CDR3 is TGTGCCAGCAGGGGCACCACAGGGAGCAATCAGCCCCAGCATTTT.

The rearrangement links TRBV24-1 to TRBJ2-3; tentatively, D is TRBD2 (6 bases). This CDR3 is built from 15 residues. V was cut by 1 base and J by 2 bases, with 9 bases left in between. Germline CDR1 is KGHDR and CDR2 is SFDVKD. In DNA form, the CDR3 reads TGTGCCACCAGTGATTTTGCGGGATTCACAGATACGCAGTATTTT. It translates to CATSDFAGFTDTQYF.

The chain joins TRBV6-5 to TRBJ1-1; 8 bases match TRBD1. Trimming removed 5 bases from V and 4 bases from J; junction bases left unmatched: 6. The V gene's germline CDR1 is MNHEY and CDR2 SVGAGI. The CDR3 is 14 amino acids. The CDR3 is CASSPRGRGTEAFF. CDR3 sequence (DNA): TGTGCCAGCAGTCCCAGGGGGCGAGGCACTGAAGCTTTCTTT.

CDR3 protein: CASSFPSLADTQYF. The CDR3 nucleotides read TGTGCCAGCAGCTTTCCCTCCCTGGCAGATACGCAGTATTTT. The chain carries TRBV11-2 and TRBJ2-3; D is unclear. This CDR3 comprises 14 residues. The V and J ends lost 3 bases and 4 bases respectively, with 11 bases between them. Per germline, CDR1 SGHAT and CDR2 FQNNGV.

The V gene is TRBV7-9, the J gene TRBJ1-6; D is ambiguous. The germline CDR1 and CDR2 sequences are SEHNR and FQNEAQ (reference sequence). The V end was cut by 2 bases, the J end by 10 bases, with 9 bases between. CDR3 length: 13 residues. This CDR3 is CASSLNGVSPLHF. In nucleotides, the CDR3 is TGTGCCAGCAGCTTAAACGGGGTCTCACCCCTCCACTTT.

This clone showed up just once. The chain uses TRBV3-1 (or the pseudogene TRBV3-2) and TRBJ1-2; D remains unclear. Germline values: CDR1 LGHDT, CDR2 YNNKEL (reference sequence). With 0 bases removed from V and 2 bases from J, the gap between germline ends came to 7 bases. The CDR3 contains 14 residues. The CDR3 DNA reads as TGTGCCAGCAGCCAAGACAGTCGGAACTATGGCTACACCTTC. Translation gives CASSQDSRNYGYTF.

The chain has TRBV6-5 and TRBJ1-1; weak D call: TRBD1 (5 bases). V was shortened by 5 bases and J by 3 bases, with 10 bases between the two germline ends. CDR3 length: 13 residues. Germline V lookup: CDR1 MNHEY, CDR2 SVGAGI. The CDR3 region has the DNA TGTGCCAGCAGTCGGGGGGTCGACACTGAAGCTTTCTTT. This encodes CASSRGVDTEAFF.

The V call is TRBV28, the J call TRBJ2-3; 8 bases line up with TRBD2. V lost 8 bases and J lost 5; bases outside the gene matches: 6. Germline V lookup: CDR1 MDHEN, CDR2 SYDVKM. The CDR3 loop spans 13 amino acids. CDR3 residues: CASARGGRDTQYF. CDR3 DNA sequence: TGTGCCAGCGCCCGGGGGGGCAGAGATACGCAGTATTTT.

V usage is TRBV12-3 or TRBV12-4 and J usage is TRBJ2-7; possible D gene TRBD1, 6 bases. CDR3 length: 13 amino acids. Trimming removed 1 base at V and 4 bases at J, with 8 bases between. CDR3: CASSLGGRYEQYF. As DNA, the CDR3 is TGTGCCAGCAGTTTAGGGGGGCGGTACGAGCAGTACTTC.

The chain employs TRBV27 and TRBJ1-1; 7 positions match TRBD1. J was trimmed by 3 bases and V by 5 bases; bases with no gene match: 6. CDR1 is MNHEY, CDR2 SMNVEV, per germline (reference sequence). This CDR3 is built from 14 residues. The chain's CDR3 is CASSPGTAYTEAFF. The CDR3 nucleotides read TGTGCCAGCAGTCCCGGGACAGCTTACACTGAAGCTTTCTTT.

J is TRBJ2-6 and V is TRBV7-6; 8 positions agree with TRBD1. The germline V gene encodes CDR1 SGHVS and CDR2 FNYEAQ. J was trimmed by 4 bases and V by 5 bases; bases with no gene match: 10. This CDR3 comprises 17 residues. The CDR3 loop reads CASSPIRTGSGANVLTF. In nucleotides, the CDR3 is TGTGCCAGCAGCCCTATACGGACAGGGTCCGGGGCCAACGTCCTGACTTTC.

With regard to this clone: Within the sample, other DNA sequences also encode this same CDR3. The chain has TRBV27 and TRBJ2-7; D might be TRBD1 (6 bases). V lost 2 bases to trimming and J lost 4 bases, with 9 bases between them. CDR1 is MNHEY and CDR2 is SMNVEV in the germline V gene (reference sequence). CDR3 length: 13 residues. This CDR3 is CASSLQGSYEQYF. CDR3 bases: TGTGCCAGCAGTTTACAGGGGAGTTACGAGCAGTACTTC.

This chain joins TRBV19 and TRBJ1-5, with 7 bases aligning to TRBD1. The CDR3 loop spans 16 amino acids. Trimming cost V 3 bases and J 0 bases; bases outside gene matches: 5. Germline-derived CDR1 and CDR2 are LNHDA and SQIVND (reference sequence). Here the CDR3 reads CASSMGQSYSNQPQHF. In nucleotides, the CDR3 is TGTGCCAGTAGTATGGGACAGAGTTATAGCAATCAGCCCCAGCATTTT.

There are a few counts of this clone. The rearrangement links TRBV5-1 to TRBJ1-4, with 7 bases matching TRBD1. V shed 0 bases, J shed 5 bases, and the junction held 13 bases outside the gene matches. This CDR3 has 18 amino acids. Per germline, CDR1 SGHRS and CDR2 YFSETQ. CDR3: CASSLARALTGRNEKLFF. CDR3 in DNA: TGCGCCAGCAGCTTGGCAAGGGCGTTGACAGGGCGAAATGAAAAACTGTTTTTT.

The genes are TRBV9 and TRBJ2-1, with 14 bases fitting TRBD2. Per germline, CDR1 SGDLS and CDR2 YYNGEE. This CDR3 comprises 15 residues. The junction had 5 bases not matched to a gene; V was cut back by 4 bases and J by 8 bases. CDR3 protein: CASSIGTSGSDEQFF. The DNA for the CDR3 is TGTGCCAGCAGCATAGGGACTAGCGGGAGTGATGAGCAGTTCTTC. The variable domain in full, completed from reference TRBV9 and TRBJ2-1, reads DSGVTQTPKHLITATGQRVTLRCSPRSGDLSVYWYQQSLDQGLQFLIQYYNGEERAKGNILERFSAQQFPDLHSELNLSSLELGDSALYFCASSIGTSGSDEQFFGPGTRLTVL.